This TCR beta chain was sequenced during a study of regulatory dendritic cells for organ transplantation. FACS sorted CD4+ or CD8+ T cells into CD45RA+ naive and CD45RO+ memory. For this clone: What it binds is unknown.

With 3 bases removed from V and 4 bases from J, the gap between germline ends came to 4 bases. The CDR3 has 12 residues. Germline CDR1 is MDHEN and CDR2 is SYDVKM. The data were produced by immunoSEQ multiplex PCR, yet TCRdb's version contains in-frame clones alone and is incomplete. The table shows about 38,000 clones, with over 80% occurring only once. Findings of the study overall: Memory T cells were less diverse than naive, with memory CD8+ most oligoclonal. Between individuals, the alloreactive memory CD8+ T cell pool differed considerably.

The chain links TRBV28 to TRBJ1-5, with D unclear. This TCR came from a human donor in good health. Sequenced sample: naive CD8+ T cells from blood. The subset here: CD45RA+ naive T cells. CDR3 region: CASSLRNQPQHF. The CDR3 nucleotides read TGTGCCAGCAGTTTGAGGAATCAGCCCCAGCATTTT.